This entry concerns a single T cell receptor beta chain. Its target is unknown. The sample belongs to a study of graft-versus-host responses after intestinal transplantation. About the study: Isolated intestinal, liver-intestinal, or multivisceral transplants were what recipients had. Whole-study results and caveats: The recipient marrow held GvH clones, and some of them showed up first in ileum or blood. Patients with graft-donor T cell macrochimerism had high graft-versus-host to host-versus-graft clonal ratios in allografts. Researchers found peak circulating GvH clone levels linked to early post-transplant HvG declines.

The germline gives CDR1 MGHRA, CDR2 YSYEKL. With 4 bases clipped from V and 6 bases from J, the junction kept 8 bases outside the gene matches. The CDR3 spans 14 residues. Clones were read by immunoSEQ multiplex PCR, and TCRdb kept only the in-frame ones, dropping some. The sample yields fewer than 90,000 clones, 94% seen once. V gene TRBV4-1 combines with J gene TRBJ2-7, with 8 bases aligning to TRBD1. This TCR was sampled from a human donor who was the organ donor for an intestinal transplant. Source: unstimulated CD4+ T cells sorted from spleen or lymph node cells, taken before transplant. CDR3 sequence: CASSPRTGSSEQYF. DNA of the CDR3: TGCGCCAGCAGCCCCCGGACAGGGAGCAGCGAGCAGTACTTC.